This T cell receptor (beta chain) was identified during a study of OX40 agonist ivuxolimab in advanced cancers. Describing the broader study: Ivuxolimab, which targeted the costimulatory receptor OX40 (CD134), was an agonistic, fully human IgG2 monoclonal antibody. Intravenous ivuxolimab was administered to patients every 2 weeks at six dose levels: 0.01, 0.1, 0.3, 1.5, 3 and 10 mg/kg. Of the roughly 52 dose-escalation patients, hepatocellular carcinoma was present in about 20, melanoma in roughly 15, renal cell carcinoma in 9 and head and neck cancer in 9. A male proportion of under 85% and a mean age of about 60 years, ranging from about 20 to 85, were recorded for the dose-escalation cohort. Patients were allowed to have had prior anti-PD-1, anti-PD-L1 or anti-CTLA-4 therapy, and around two fifths of the dose-escalation patients had been treated with checkpoint inhibitors. Partial responses occurred in three dose-escalation patients: two with cutaneous melanoma and one with hepatocellular carcinoma. The purpose of peripheral TCRbeta sequencing was to test whether ivuxolimab changed TCR sequence diversity and led to clonal T-cell expansion. The monotherapy dose-escalation portion (N ≈ 55 patients) of the phase I ivuxolimab trial is reported in the paper.

Genomic DNA was extracted from sorted cells for sequencing of the TCRbeta CDR3 region. The immunoSEQ Assay was used for sequencing of TCRbeta CDR3 regions. The immuneACCESS repertoire file appears here via TCRdb, limited to in-frame rearrangements. These files lack a portion of the clones; in checked studies, under half of the deficit traces to unresolved V genes, and the cause of the others is not known. This sample has 25,000 to 35,000 clones in its table, and less than 90% of those were observed once. Jointly, the top ten make up 15% to 20% of the sample. The research as a whole found: Low levels of normalized T-cell clonal expansion were also seen in some nonresponding patients. On average, CD8+ T cells showed more expanded clones than CD4+ T cells after ivuxolimab. At doses of 0.1 to 3.0 mg/kg, clonal expansion of both CD4+ and CD8+ blood T cells was observed from baseline to week 6. In the 0.1-3.0 mg/kg groups, partial responders had among the lowest normalized peripheral clonal expansion, particularly in CD8+ T cells. The antigen specificity of the clonally expanded peripheral T cells was not determined.

The trial excluded patients who had a history of autoimmune disease or who were on systemic immunosuppression. Peripheral blood for TCR sequencing was drawn from every dose cohort at baseline, at cycle 4 day 1 and at cycle 7 day 1. The samples were drawn from a first-in-human, open-label, multicenter phase I dose-escalation trial of ivuxolimab. The trial enrolled adults with locally advanced or metastatic head and neck squamous cell, hepatocellular, melanoma or renal cell carcinoma. Before TCR sequencing, CD4+ T cells and CD8+ T cells from peripheral blood were sorted into separate populations. With respect to this clone: Its binding antigen is unknown. Base-call qualities are not available, and no considerably larger clone is one nucleotide away.

Deletion took 10 bases off V and 0 bases off J, with a span of 13 bases between the germline ends. CDR3 length: 14 amino acids, cysteine to phenylalanine. Here the CDR3 DNA is all that survives: 42 bases in frame from base 1. Taken from the germline V gene, the CDR1 and CDR2 loops are MDHEN and SYDVKM. This receptor was identified in an adult with an advanced solid tumor such as melanoma, head and neck, liver or kidney cancer. The sample in question was CD4+ or CD8+ T cells sorted from blood, obtained in a trial of the OX40 agonist ivuxolimab. Here the chain combines TRBV28 and TRBJ1-5, and TRBD1 may be the D gene, going by 5 matching bases. The CDR3 is CATAGLYSNQPQHF. The sequence in DNA is TGTGCCACCGCGGGACTGTATAGCAATCAGCCCCAGCATTTT.